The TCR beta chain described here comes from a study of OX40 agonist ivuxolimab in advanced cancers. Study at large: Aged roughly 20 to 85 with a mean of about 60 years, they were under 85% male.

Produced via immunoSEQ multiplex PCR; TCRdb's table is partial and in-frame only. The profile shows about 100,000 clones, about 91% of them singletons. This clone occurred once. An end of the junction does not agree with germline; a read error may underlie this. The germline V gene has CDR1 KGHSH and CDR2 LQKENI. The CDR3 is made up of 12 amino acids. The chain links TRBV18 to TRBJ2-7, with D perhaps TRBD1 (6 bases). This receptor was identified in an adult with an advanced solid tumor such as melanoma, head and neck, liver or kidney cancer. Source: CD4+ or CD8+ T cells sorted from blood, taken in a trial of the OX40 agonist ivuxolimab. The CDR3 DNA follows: TGTGCCAGCTCACCGACAGGTTACGGGCAGTACTTC. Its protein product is CASSPTGYGQYF. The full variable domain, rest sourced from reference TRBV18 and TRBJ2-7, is NAGVMQNPRHLVRRRGQEARLRCSPMKGHSHVYWYRQLPEEGLKFMVYLQKENIIDESGMPKERFSAEFPKEGPSILRIQQVVRGDSAAYFCASSPTGYGQYFGPGTRLTVT.